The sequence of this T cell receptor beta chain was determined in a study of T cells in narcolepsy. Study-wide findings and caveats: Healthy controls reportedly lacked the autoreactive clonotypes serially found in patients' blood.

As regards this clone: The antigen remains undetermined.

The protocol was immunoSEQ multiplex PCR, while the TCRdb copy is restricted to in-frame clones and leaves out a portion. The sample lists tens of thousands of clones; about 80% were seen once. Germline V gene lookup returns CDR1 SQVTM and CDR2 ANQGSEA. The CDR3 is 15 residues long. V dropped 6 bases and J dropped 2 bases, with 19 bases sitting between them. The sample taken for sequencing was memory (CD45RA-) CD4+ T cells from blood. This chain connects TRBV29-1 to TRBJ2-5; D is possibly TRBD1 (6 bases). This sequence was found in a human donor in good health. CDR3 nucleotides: TGCAGCGTGGGGGCCATGGCTACCACACAAGAGACCCAGTACTTC. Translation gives CSVGAMATTQETQYF.